Following are 24 T cell receptor beta chains from one sample sequenced in a study of identical twins. TCRdb fed the 5' RACE reads into MiXCR, producing one record per CDR3 protein. The table records 1.5 million or so distinct CDR3 sequences, less than 40% of them present only once. Specimen: cord blood. All receptors come from a newborn girl in good health.

As concerns this clonotype: A much larger clone differs by one base, so this may be a read error. The chain carries TRBV29-1 and TRBJ2-1, with 7 bases that match TRBD1. The better agreement between TRBJ2-7 and the DNA end casts doubt on the J call. Germline V gene lookup returns CDR1 SQVTM and CDR2 ANQGSEA. The CDR3 consists of 13 residues. The chain's CDR3 is CSAGQSSYNEQYF. CDR3 bases: TGCAGCGCGGGACAGAGCTCCTACAATGAGCAGTACTTC.

The chain joins TRBV28 to TRBJ1-6, with a weak D call TRBD1 (6 bases). The length of the CDR3 is 18 residues. Germline lookup yields CDR1 MDHEN and CDR2 SYDVKM. V was shortened by 4 bases and J by 0 bases, with 16 bases between the two germline ends. The CDR3 nucleotides read TGTGCCAGCAGTTCTCAAACAGGGCAGAGCTCCTATAATTCACCCCTCCACTTT. Translated, it gives CASSSQTGQSSYNSPLHF.

The rearrangement joins TRBV10-3 to TRBJ2-7; 9 nucleotides line up with TRBD2. The germline V gene encodes CDR1 ENHRY and CDR2 SYGVKD. The V and J ends lost 2 bases and 7 bases, in that order; junction bases with no gene match: 3. The CDR3 covers 13 residues. The CDR3 loop is CAISETGLAEQYF. Written as DNA, the CDR3 is TGTGCCATCAGTGAGACTGGACTAGCGGAGCAGTACTTC.

A note on this clonotype: The junction and the germline gene differ at one end; a read error may be behind it. The chain combines TRBV20-1 with TRBJ2-1; D is unresolved. CDR1 is DFQATT, CDR2 SNEGSKA, per germline (reference sequence). There are 15 residues in the CDR3. The CDR3 DNA is TGCAGTGCTAGGGGTGGTAGCAAGTCCTGCAATGAGCAGTTCTTC. As protein: CSARGGSKSCNEQFF.

The rearrangement uses TRBV10-3 and TRBJ2-3; a weak D match, TRBD2 (6 bases). This CDR3 comprises 14 residues. Trimming shortened V by 8 bases and J by 1 base, and 13 bases separated the two germline ends. Germline-derived CDR1 and CDR2 are ENHRY and SYGVKD. The CDR3 nucleotides are TGTGCCATCCTGGAGCGGGCGGGCACAGATACGCAGTATTTT. Amino acid sequence: CAILERAGTDTQYF.

This sequence joins TRBV5-1 and TRBJ2-5, with 13 bases fitting TRBD2. The CDR3 is 16 residues long. CDR1 and CDR2 from the germline V gene are SGHRS and YFSETQ. V trimming: 4 bases; J trimming: 1 base; junction bases outside the gene matches: 4. CDR3: CASSRTSGGPQETQYF. In DNA, the CDR3 is TGCGCCAGCAGCCGGACTAGCGGGGGCCCCCAAGAGACCCAGTACTTC.

The chain carries TRBV18 and TRBJ2-6; D gene uncertain. From germline, CDR1 is KGHSH and CDR2 LQKENI. V dropped 11 bases and J dropped 2 bases, with 10 bases sitting between them. This CDR3 has 13 residues. The CDR3 coding sequence is TGTGCCTCGTGCCTTCCTGGGGCCAACGTCCTGACTTTC. This codes for CASCLPGANVLTF.

This chain joins TRBV2 and TRBJ2-5, with 9 bases matching TRBD1. The DNA end favors TRBJ2-7, so the J call may be wrong. Germline CDR1 SNHLY, CDR2 FYNNEI. There are 17 residues in the CDR3. In DNA, the CDR3 is TGTGCCAGCAGTTACCCCCGGGACAGGGATGTTACCTACGAGCAGTACTTC. As protein: CASSYPRDRDVTYEQYF.

This chain joins TRBV4-2 and TRBJ2-7; D gene ambiguous. V was cut by 5 bases and J by 2 bases, with 16 bases left in between. Germline CDR1 LGHNA, CDR2 YNFKEQ. The CDR3 totals 15 residues. CDR3 sequence: CASSSSLVLPYEQYF. The CDR3 DNA sequence: TGTGCCAGCAGCTCAAGCCTGGTCCTCCCCTACGAGCAGTACTTC.

The chain employs TRBV28 and TRBJ2-7; D unclear. The germline gives CDR1 MDHEN, CDR2 SYDVKM. The CDR3 extends over 13 amino acids. V lost 9 bases to trimming and J lost 2 bases, with 14 bases between them. The CDR3 region has the DNA TGTGCCAGTATATCCGAACAGACCTACGAGCAGTACTTC. Protein sequence: CASISEQTYEQYF. Variable domain in full (rest from reference TRBV28 and TRBJ2-7): DVKVTQSSRYLVKRTGEKVFLECVQDMDHENMFWYRQDPGLGLRLIYFSYDVKMKEKGDIPEGYSVSREKKERFSLILESASTNQTSMYLCASISEQTYEQYFGPGTRLTVT.

This clonotype was seen a handful of times. The gene calls are TRBV5-1 and TRBJ2-3; D remains ambiguous. Trimming removed 0 bases from V and 2 bases from J, with 10 bases in between. CDR3 length: 15 residues. Germline V gene sequence: CDR1 SGHRS, CDR2 YFSETQ. The CDR3 loop reads CASSLGPISTDTQYF. For the CDR3, the DNA is TGCGCCAGCAGCTTGGGCCCCATTTCCACAGATACGCAGTATTTT.

This clonotype was picked up a small number of times. The V gene is TRBV11-2, the J gene TRBJ2-1, with D unclear. The CDR3 totals 15 residues. V was trimmed by 5 bases and J by 7 bases, leaving 18 bases between them. In germline, CDR1 is SGHAT, CDR2 FQNNGV. This chain's CDR3 is CASSPNNGLPNEQFF. Here the CDR3 DNA reads TGTGCCAGCAGCCCCAATAACGGGCTGCCGAATGAGCAGTTCTTC.

This clonotype was counted a few times. The rearrangement uses TRBV6-2 or TRBV6-3 and TRBJ2-7; 8 bases align to TRBD1. Per the germline V gene, CDR1 is MNHEY and CDR2 is SVGEGT. The CDR3 is 14 residues long. J was trimmed by 4 bases and V by 10 bases; bases with no gene match: 12. CDR3 nucleotide sequence: TGTGCCAACGTCGGACAGGGTAAAGGGTACGAGCAGTACTTC. Amino acid sequence: CANVGQGKGYEQYF.

V gene TRBV18 combines with J gene TRBJ2-7, with TRBD1 identical over 7 bases. J was trimmed by 5 bases and V by 3 bases; bases with no gene match: 13. This CDR3 is built from 16 residues. Germline V CDR1 and CDR2: KGHSH, LQKENI. The CDR3 DNA follows: TGTGCCAGCTCACCGGCTACAGGGGACGTGCGTAACGAGCAGTACTTC. This encodes CASSPATGDVRNEQYF.

The CDR3: CASSFWASGEQYF. In DNA, the CDR3 is TGTGCCAGCAGTTTTTGGGCTAGTGGCGAGCAGTACTTC. This rearrangement joins TRBV12-3 or TRBV12-4 to TRBJ2-7, with no clear D. The V gene lost 3 bases and the J gene lost 6 bases, with 12 bases spanning the gap. The CDR3 has 13 amino acids.

The rearrangement links TRBV6-2 or TRBV6-3 to TRBJ2-1; TRBD2 aligns across 7 bases. Per germline, CDR1 MNHEY and CDR2 SVGEGT. The J segment lost 7 bases and the V segment lost 4 bases, leaving 13 bases of the junction unmatched. The CDR3 is made up of 16 amino acids. CDR3 sequence: CASSSLVGGSKNEQFF. CDR3 nucleotide sequence: TGTGCCAGCAGTTCCCTCGTGGGCGGGAGTAAGAATGAGCAGTTCTTC.

The V gene is TRBV29-1, the J gene TRBJ1-2; TRBD1 might be the D (5 bases). Trimming took 4 bases from V and 0 from J, leaving 15 bases between them. The CDR3 extends over 15 amino acids. CDR1 is SQVTM, CDR2 ANQGSEA, per germline. CDR3 in DNA: TGCAGCGTTGTTGACGGGGCCGTAACTAACTATGGCTACACCTTC. This translates into CSVVDGAVTNYGYTF.

This sequence joins TRBV6-6 and TRBJ2-5, with 9 positions matching TRBD2. This CDR3 region has 16 residues. Trimming removed 2 bases from V and 5 bases from J; junction bases left unmatched: 9. Germline-derived CDR1 and CDR2 are MNHNY and SVGAGI (reference sequence). The CDR3 loop reads CASSYGNSGGVETQYF. The CDR3 bases are TGTGCCAGCAGTTACGGAAATAGCGGGGGTGTGGAGACCCAGTACTTC.

This clonotype was seen only a few times. This chain joins TRBV27 and TRBJ2-3, with D possibly being TRBD1 or TRBD2 (5 bases each). Looked up from germline, CDR1 is MNHEY and CDR2 is SMNVEV (reference sequence). The CDR3 runs 15 residues. Trimming removed 3 bases from V and 2 bases from J, with 12 bases in between. The DNA for the CDR3 is TGTGCCAGCAGTTTTTCGGGGCCAAACACAGATACGCAGTATTTT. As protein: CASSFSGPNTDTQYF.

V usage is TRBV12-3 or TRBV12-4 and J usage is TRBJ1-1, with D maybe TRBD1 (6 bases). The CDR3 contains 14 residues. The V gene lost 2 bases and the J gene lost 4 bases, with 11 bases spanning the gap. For the CDR3, the DNA is TGTGCCAGCAGTTTATCCCACAGGGCCACTGAAGCTTTCTTT. It specifies CASSLSHRATEAFF.

This clonotype was seen many times. The chain has TRBV20-1 and TRBJ2-7, with D possibly being TRBD1 (5 bases). Germline assignment: CDR1 DFQATT and CDR2 SNEGSKA (reference sequence). The CDR3 covers 15 residues. Trimming shortened V by 1 base and J by 3 bases, and 16 bases separated the two germline ends. CDR3 amino acids: CSARGPHSRVYEQYF. DNA for the CDR3: TGCAGTGCTAGAGGTCCCCACTCCAGGGTCTACGAGCAGTACTTC.

This chain uses TRBV18 with TRBJ1-6; perhaps TRBD1 as D (5 bases). Trimming shortened V by 3 bases and J by 10 bases, and 16 bases separated the two germline ends. This CDR3 has 15 residues. The germline V gene encodes CDR1 KGHSH and CDR2 LQKENI. This CDR3 reads CASSPPGLALSPLHF. For the CDR3, the DNA is TGTGCCAGCTCACCGCCGGGACTCGCTCTATCACCCCTCCACTTT.

This clonotype was picked up a small number of times. The chain joins TRBV29-1 to TRBJ1-6; 8 bases line up with TRBD1. The CDR3 has 14 residues. Germline assignment: CDR1 SQVTM and CDR2 ANQGSEA. The V gene end was trimmed by 5 bases and the J gene end by 10 bases; junction bases not matched to a gene: 10. The CDR3 reads CSVSGTGDSSPLHF. CDR3 sequence (DNA): TGCAGCGTTTCGGGGACAGGAGATAGCTCACCCCTCCACTTT. Full variable domain (remainder filled in from reference TRBV29-1 and TRBJ1-6): SAVISQKPSRDICQRGTSLTIQCQVDSQVTMMFWYRQQPGQSLTLIATANQGSEATYESGFVIDKFPISRPNLTFSTLTVSNMSPEDSSIYLCSVSGTGDSSPLHFGNGTRLTVT.

A word on this clonotype: The germline gene is not matched at one end of the junction; a read error may be the cause. This rearrangement joins TRBV3-1 to TRBJ2-4; weak D call: TRBD2 (6 bases). Germline V gene lookup returns CDR1 LGHDT and CDR2 YNNKEL (reference sequence). The CDR3 runs 13 residues. CDR3 loop: CASSHGQRAIRYF. DNA of the CDR3: TGTGCCAGCAGCCATGGCCAGCGGGCCATTCGGTACTTC.